These T cell receptor beta chains were read from a single sample in a study of blood T cell repertoires in COVID-19. Here immunoSEQ multiplex PCR was the method, and the copy in TCRdb shows in-frame clones only, minus some. Seen here are 310,000 or so clones, 89% observed once, and the top ten hold roughly 6.7%. Material for sequencing was peripheral blood. The receptors were gathered from a man aged 18 to 30 who had recovered from COVID-19. CDR3s include the opening cysteine and the closing phenylalanine or tryptophan. The D gene is left open where the match is weak. The listing skips clone size in some rows; elsewhere it reads once, few, many or a size class.

cdr3_nt cdr3_aa j_call v_call clone_size d_call
TGTGCCAGCTCACCCCTATTAGCGAACACTGAAGCTTTCTTT CASSPLLANTEAFF TRBJ1-1 TRBV18 . .
TGTGCCAGCAGCCCAGGGACAGGGACCCGCGGCTACACCTTC CASSPGTGTRGYTF TRBJ1-2 TRBV3-1/TRBV3-2 . TRBD1
TGTGCCAGCAGCCAAGCTCCCCAGGGGGTGAGGGGCTACACCTTC CASSQAPQGVRGYTF TRBJ1-2 TRBV3-1/TRBV3-2 . TRBD1
TGTGCCAGCAGTTTATTGGCGGTAAGACCAGATACGCAGTATTTT CASSLLAVRPDTQYF TRBJ2-3 TRBV27 . .
TGTGCCACCAGCAGGGGACAGGGGGGGTTCAATCAGCCCCAGCATTTT CATSRGQGGFNQPQHF TRBJ1-5 TRBV15 . TRBD1
TGTGCCAGTAGTCCCTTCGCGGGGGCCGCCTCTATCTCTGGGGCCAACGTCCTGACTTTC CASSPFAGAASISGANVLTF TRBJ2-6 TRBV19 . .
TGTGCCAGCAGCCTACAGCTGAACACTGAAGCTTTCTTT CASSLQLNTEAFF TRBJ1-1 TRBV11-3 . .
TGTGCCAGCAGCGGAACGACTAGCGGGAGGCTCACAGATACGCAGTATTTT CASSGTTSGRLTDTQYF TRBJ2-3 TRBV7-9 . TRBD2
TGTGCCAGCAGGACCGGACTAGCGGGGGTCCCCATCCAAGAGACCCAGTACTTC CASRTGLAGVPIQETQYF TRBJ2-5 TRBV7-9 . TRBD2
TGTGCCAGCAGCCCCTCGCTGACAGGGCGGAACACTGAAGCTTTCTTT CASSPSLTGRNTEAFF TRBJ1-1 TRBV3-1/TRBV3-2 few TRBD1
TGTGCCAGCAGTTTAGAGGGGTTTGATGAGCAGTTCTTC CASSLEGFDEQFF TRBJ2-1 TRBV12-3/TRBV12-4 . .
TGTGCCAGTAGTATAGGACAGAGCAATCAGCCCCAGCATTTT CASSIGQSNQPQHF TRBJ1-5 TRBV19 . .
TGCAGCGTTCTAGCGGGGTCCTACAATGAGCAGTTCTTC CSVLAGSYNEQFF TRBJ2-1 TRBV29-1 . TRBD2
TGTGCCAGCAGTCAAAAGACAGTATATGCATTTAATAGCAATCAGCCCCAGCATTTT CASSQKTVYAFNSNQPQHF TRBJ1-5 TRBV6-2/TRBV6-3 . .
TGTGCCAGCAGCCAGTCCTTTAATTCACCCCTCCACTTT CASSQSFNSPLHF TRBJ1-6 TRBV14 once .
TGCAGTGCTAGTTCGGGACAGGGGAACAATGAGCAGTTCTTC CSASSGQGNNEQFF TRBJ2-1 TRBV20-1 . TRBD1
TGTGCCACCAGTGATCCGGGACAGAACACCGGGGAGCTGTTTTTT CATSDPGQNTGELFF TRBJ2-2 TRBV24-1 . .
TGCGCCAGCAGCGAGGGACTAGCAGACAATGAGCAGTTCTTC CASSEGLADNEQFF TRBJ2-1 TRBV5-1 . TRBD2
TGTGCCAGCAGCCCACCCCAGGGATTCTCACTCGGGGAGCTGTTTTTT CASSPPQGFSLGELFF TRBJ2-2 TRBV7-3 . .
TGTGCCAGCAGTGATGTTTCAGGGTCGGGTGAGCAGTTCTTC CASSDVSGSGEQFF TRBJ2-1 TRBV2 . .
TGTGCCAGCAGTCCGTACAGGGGGCTAGCTGGGTCACCCCTCCACTTT CASSPYRGLAGSPLHF TRBJ1-6 TRBV27 once TRBD1
TGCGCCAGCAGCCCGGGAGTCGTCGAGCAGTACTTC CASSPGVVEQYF TRBJ2-7 TRBV5-1 . .
TGTGCCAGCAGCGTATCGACAGTCTATGGCTACACCTTC CASSVSTVYGYTF TRBJ1-2 TRBV9 . .